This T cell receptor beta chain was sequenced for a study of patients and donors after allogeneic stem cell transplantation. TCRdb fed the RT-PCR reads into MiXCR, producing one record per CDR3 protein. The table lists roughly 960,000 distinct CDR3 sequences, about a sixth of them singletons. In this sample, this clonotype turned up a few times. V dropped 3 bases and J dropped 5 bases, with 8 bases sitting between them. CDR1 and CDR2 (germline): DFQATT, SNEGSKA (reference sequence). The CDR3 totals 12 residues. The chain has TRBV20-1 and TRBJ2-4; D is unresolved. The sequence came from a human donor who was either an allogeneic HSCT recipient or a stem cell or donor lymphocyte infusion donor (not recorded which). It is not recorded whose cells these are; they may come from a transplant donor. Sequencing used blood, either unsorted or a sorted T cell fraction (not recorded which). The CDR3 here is CSASRSENIQYF. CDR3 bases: TGCAGTGCTAGCCGGTCCGAAAACATTCAGTACTTC.